A single count supports the clone carrying this TCR beta chain. This entry is derived from a study of T cells in Graves' hyperthyroidism and ophthalmopathy. This CDR3 spans 16 amino acids. J lost 3 bases, V lost 0 bases, and 6 bases had no gene match. The germline V gene encodes CDR1 MNHEY and CDR2 SVGAGI. From RNA transcripts, TCR beta CDR3 regions were amplified. Carried out on the TCR CDR3, a first-round RT-PCR used the HTBI primer set. MiXCR, applied by TCRdb to the multiplex PCR reads, yields one record per CDR3 protein. This table has about 610,000 distinct CDR3 sequences, roughly 14% appearing once.

The source of this sequence is a woman aged 40 to 55 with Graves' ophthalmopathy. Sample: blood. The chain links TRBV6-5 to TRBJ1-2; 8 nucleotides agree with TRBD1. The CDR3: CASSYSSGGEDYGYTF. CDR3 bases: TGTGCCAGCAGTTACTCGTCAGGGGGCGAGGACTATGGCTACACCTTC.